These T cell receptor beta chains were read from a single sample in a study of CD8+ T cells in alopecia areata. The repertoire was sequenced with immunoSEQ multiplex PCR; TCRdb's copy has only in-frame clones and lacks some. Found here are about 190,000 clones, 64% of them singletons; the top ten hold roughly 1.3%. Sequenced material: CD4+ T cells sorted from blood, taken between weeks 47 and 50, from a patient treated with tofacitinib. Receptor source: a human donor with alopecia areata. CDR3s include the opening cysteine and the closing phenylalanine or tryptophan. A D gene is named only where the DNA matches it firmly. Clone size is stated in some rows and not others, as once, few, many or a class when expanded.

D gene	V gene	J gene	clone size	CDR3 protein	CDR3 DNA
-	TRBV29-1	TRBJ1-1	-	CSVSDGVNTEAFF	TGCAGCGTCAGCGACGGGGTGAACACTGAAGCTTTCTTT
TRBD1	TRBV12-5	TRBJ1-1	-	CASGLETGEAFF	TGTGCTAGTGGTTTGGAGACAGGGGAGGCTTTCTTT
-	TRBV4-1	TRBJ2-7	-	CASSQTRTASYEQYF	TGCGCCAGCAGCCAGACCCGAACAGCCTCCTACGAGCAGTACTTC
-	TRBV7-3	TRBJ2-5	-	CASSRSGVETQYF	TGTGCCAGCAGCCGCTCGGGGGTTGAGACCCAGTACTTC
TRBD1	TRBV29-1	TRBJ2-7	-	CSVEDRDRGRYEQYF	TGCAGCGTTGAAGACCGGGACAGGGGTCGTTACGAGCAGTACTTC
TRBD1	TRBV11-2	TRBJ2-3	-	CASSLDRGTDTQYF	TGTGCCAGCAGCCTTGACAGGGGCACAGATACGCAGTATTTT
TRBD1	TRBV29-1	TRBJ1-6	-	CSVGQGDSPLHF	TGCAGCGTTGGACAGGGTGATTCACCCCTCCACTTT
-	TRBV7-8	TRBJ2-7	-	CASSTPGRPYEQYF	TGTGCCAGCAGCACCCCGGGACGCCCCTACGAGCAGTACTTC
-	TRBV30	TRBJ2-7	-	CAWSTRDYEQYF	TGTGCCTGGAGCACCAGGGACTACGAGCAGTACTTC
-	TRBV29-1	TRBJ1-1	-	CSVGVNTEAFF	TGCAGCGTTGGGGTGAACACTGAAGCTTTCTTT
-	TRBV19	TRBJ2-2	-	CASSMLGSGELFF	TGTGCCAGTAGTATGTTGGGGTCCGGGGAGCTGTTTTTT
-	TRBV9	TRBJ2-7	-	CASSPRVVDYEQYF	TGTGCCAGCAGCCCTCGAGTAGTAGACTACGAGCAGTACTTC
-	TRBV29-1	TRBJ1-1	few	CSANNRRQRGTEAFF	TGCAGCGCCAACAACCGTCGACAGAGGGGCACTGAAGCTTTCTTT
-	TRBV4-1	TRBJ2-3	few	CASSQIHLGLQTDTQYF	TGCGCCAGCAGCCAAATACACCTCGGACTACAAACAGATACGCAGTATTTT
-	TRBV4-3	TRBJ1-6	-	CASSQVENGNSPLHF	TGCGCCAGCAGCCAAGTAGAAAATGGTAATTCACCCCTCCACTTT
-	TRBV7-2	TRBJ2-7	-	CASSRWTVREQYF	TGTGCCAGCAGCCGGTGGACAGTCCGCGAGCAGTACTTC
TRBD1	TRBV28	TRBJ1-6	few	CASSAYRGGNSPLHF	TGTGCCAGCAGTGCCTACAGGGGTGGCAATTCACCCCTCCACTTT
TRBD2	TRBV30	TRBJ2-5	-	CAWGAGAVTQYF	TGTGCCTGGGGAGCGGGGGCAGTGACCCAGTACTTC